These 16 T cell receptor beta chains were sequenced from one sample in a study of T-cell memory formation after mild COVID-19. TCRdb recomputed calls from the 5' RACE reads with MiXCR, one row per CDR3 protein. Altogether nearly 350,000 distinct CDR3 sequences are present, 10% to 15% being singletons, with the ten largest covering about 20%. Sample: PBMCs or a T cell subset sorted from them (not recorded which). These receptors all stem from a man aged 18 to 29 who had mild COVID-19 (a few samples of this study predate the infection). Cell type and time point are not known.

The chain couples TRBV21-1 to TRBJ1-3. TRBV21-1 corresponds to a pseudogene. The CDR3 is 17 residues long. The CDR3 loop is CASSKKFTPTSGNTIYF. The CDR3 region has the DNA TGTGCCAGCAGCAAAAAGTTTACCCCAACTTCTGGAAACACCATATATTTT.

J is TRBJ2-1 and V is TRBV6-6; D remains unclear. CDR3 length: 13 residues. Germline V gives CDR1 MNHNY, CDR2 SVGAGI (reference sequence). The V gene lost 7 bases and the J gene lost 4 bases, with 11 bases spanning the gap. Here the CDR3 reads CASTDGVYNEQFF. The CDR3, as DNA: TGTGCCAGCACCGACGGAGTATACAATGAGCAGTTCTTC.

The chain is built from TRBV21-1 and TRBJ2-3. TRBV21-1 is flagged as a pseudogene. The CDR3 is made up of 17 amino acids. DNA for the CDR3: TGTGCCAGCAGCAAAGTCGTGGGTGAACGTAGCACAGATACGCAGTATTTT. It specifies CASSKVVGERSTDTQYF.

This clonotype turned up a few times. The V gene is TRBV19, the J gene TRBJ1-5; a weak D match, TRBD1 (5 bases). The germline CDR1 and CDR2 sequences are LNHDA and SQIVND (reference sequence). Trimming cost V 5 bases and J 6 bases, with 14 bases left between them. CDR3 length: 14 residues. The CDR3 nucleotides read TGTGCCAGTAGTGAGACAGATGCAACTCAGCCCCAGCATTTT. Protein sequence: CASSETDATQPQHF.

The chain employs TRBV19 and TRBJ2-7; D remains unclear. The CDR3 totals 13 residues. The germline V gene has CDR1 LNHDA and CDR2 SQIVND (reference sequence). V shed 11 bases and J shed 5 bases, with 19 bases lying between them. CDR3 DNA: TGTGCCGACGGTCCCAGTAGCTGGCACGAGCAGTACTTC. Its protein is CADGPSSWHEQYF.

The table lists this clonotype with a few counts. The V and J genes are TRBV5-1 and TRBJ2-5; D is possibly TRBD1 (7 bases). The ends were cut back, 4 bases at V and 3 bases at J, with 19 bases in the middle. Germline lookup yields CDR1 SGHRS and CDR2 YFSETQ. The CDR3 has 16 amino acids. CDR3 in DNA: TGCGCCAGCAGCCCACAGGGGAGGTTGATCAAAGAGACCCAGTACTTC. This encodes CASSPQGRLIKETQYF. The whole variable domain, filled in from reference TRBV5-1 and TRBJ2-5, reads KAGVTQTPRYLIKTRGQQVTLSCSPISGHRSVSWYQQTPGQGLQFLFEYFSETQRNKGNFPGRFSGRQFSNSRSEMNVSTLELGDSALYLCASSPQGRLIKETQYFGPGTRLLVL.

The sample holds a few counts of this clonotype. V and J are TRBV27 and TRBJ2-7; TRBD2 agrees at 7 bases. The CDR3 is 14 residues long. V lost 6 bases to trimming and J lost 3 bases; unmatched junction nucleotides: 8. CDR1 is MNHEY and CDR2 is SMNVEV in the germline V gene (reference sequence). CDR3 in amino acids: CASRGGSRGYEQYV. The DNA for the CDR3 is TGTGCCAGCAGGGGGGGGAGTAGGGGCTACGAGCAGTACGTC.

The chain is built from TRBV7-2 and TRBJ2-5; 11 positions match TRBD2. Trimming removed 3 bases from V and 1 base from J; junction bases left unmatched: 7. The CDR3 runs 17 residues. The germline V gene encodes CDR1 SGHTA and CDR2 FQGNSA. The CDR3 DNA sequence: TGTGCCAGCAGCTTGGTAGCGGGGGGGCGGGGCCAAGAGACCCAGTACTTC. It translates to CASSLVAGGRGQETQYF.

This clonotype was seen a handful of times. This chain links TRBV25-1 with TRBJ2-7, with TRBD1 as a possible D gene (6 bases). CDR1 and CDR2 (germline): MGHDK, SYGVNS. This CDR3 is built from 13 residues. V was trimmed by 4 bases and J by 2 bases, leaving 9 bases between them. The CDR3 here is CASSVTGTYEQYV. DNA of the CDR3: TGTGCCAGCAGTGTCACAGGGACCTACGAGCAGTACGTC.

This clonotype has a handful of counts. The J gene is TRBJ2-1, the V gene TRBV7-9, with 7 bases fitting TRBD1. V trimming: 3 bases; J trimming: 5 bases; junction bases outside the gene matches: 10. There are 16 residues in the CDR3. From germline, CDR1 is SEHNR and CDR2 FQNEAQ (reference sequence). CDR3 nucleotide sequence: TGTGCCAGCAGCTTCTTACAGGGGTTGGTCGACAATGAGCAGTTCTTC. Translating it yields CASSFLQGLVDNEQFF.

The rearrangement joins TRBV29-1 to TRBJ1-2, with D perhaps TRBD1 (5 bases). This CDR3 spans 12 amino acids. Germline CDR1 and CDR2: SQVTM and ANQGSEA. The germline V and J ends were trimmed by 4 bases and 4 bases, with 10 bases remaining between them. The CDR3 region has the DNA TGCAGCGTTGTTGGGACCCTCTATGGCTACACCTTC. Its protein product is CSVVGTLYGYTF.

This clonotype was seen ten or more times. The chain is built from TRBV4-2 and TRBJ2-3; D is unresolved. The CDR3 extends over 14 amino acids. V lost 0 bases and J 4 bases, leaving 8 bases between the germline ends. Germline CDR1 reads LGHNA; CDR2 reads YNFKEQ. CDR3 coding DNA: TGTGCCAGCAGCCAAGAGAGGACGGCAGATACGCAGTATTTT. Protein sequence: CASSQERTADTQYF.

This clonotype was observed many times. The genes are TRBV6-2 or TRBV6-3 and TRBJ2-1; D call uncertain. The ends were cut back, 6 bases at V and 7 bases at J, with 10 bases in the middle. CDR1 and CDR2 (germline): MNHEY, SVGEGT. The CDR3 loop spans 12 amino acids. CDR3 loop: CASSTLPNEQFF. As DNA, the CDR3 is TGTGCCAGCAGCACGCTCCCGAATGAGCAGTTCTTC.

This clonotype was picked up a small number of times. The V call is TRBV21-1, the J call TRBJ1-4. TRBV21-1 is described as a pseudogene. This CDR3 is 13 amino acids long. The CDR3 DNA reads as TGTGCCAGCGGACTAACTGCCCACCGGGGCTTGTTTTTT. The encoded protein is CASGLTAHRGLFF.

This clonotype was seen a few times. The V gene is TRBV4-3, the J gene TRBJ2-7, with D possibly matching TRBD1 (5 bases). The V gene lost 1 base and the J gene lost 2 bases, with 12 bases spanning the gap. This CDR3 spans 15 amino acids. Germline V CDR1 and CDR2: LGHNA, YSLEER. The CDR3 coding sequence is TGCGCCAGCAGCCAAGCAGCAGGGTCGGCCTACGAGCAGTACTTC. Protein sequence: CASSQAAGSAYEQYF.

This clonotype appeared a few times. The CDR3 sequence is CASSLQGRDNEQFF. The CDR3 coding sequence is TGTGCCAGCAGTCTACAGGGTCGCGACAATGAGCAGTTCTTC. V and J are TRBV6-5 and TRBJ2-1; tentative D call: TRBD1 (6 bases). The CDR3 has 14 residues. Germline V gives CDR1 MNHEY, CDR2 SVGAGI. The ends were cut back, 5 bases at V and 5 bases at J, with 13 bases in the middle.